The rows below give T cell receptor beta chains drawn from one sample of a study of early T cells in non-severe SARS-CoV-2 infection. TCRdb recomputed calls from the 5' RACE reads with MiXCR, one row per CDR3 protein. The data show roughly 56,000 distinct CDR3 sequences, more than 9% seen once. The specimen was whole blood. These receptors were taken from an adult who was a healthcare worker with PCR-confirmed SARS-CoV-2 infection or an uninfected control (not recorded which). The CDR3 runs from the conserved cysteine through the conserved F or W. A D gene is named only where the DNA matches it firmly. Clone size appears in some rows only: once, few, many, or a class for an expanded clone.

D gene: .
CDR3 length: 15
J gene: TRBJ2-1
V gene: TRBV7-6
clone size: .
CDR3 protein: CASSLRGGAYNEQFF
CDR3 DNA: TGTGCCAGCAGCTTAAGAGGGGGGGCATACAATGAGCAGTTCTTC

D gene: TRBD1
CDR3 length: 17
J gene: TRBJ2-1
V gene: TRBV10-1
clone size: .
CDR3 protein: CASSEGPGQGPHNEQFF
CDR3 DNA: TGCGCCAGCAGTGAGGGGCCGGGACAGGGGCCCCACAATGAGCAGTTCTTC

D gene: .
CDR3 length: 16
J gene: TRBJ2-5
V gene: TRBV5-1
clone size: .
CDR3 protein: CASSLASGPGQETQYF
CDR3 DNA: TGCGCCAGCAGCTTGGCGAGCGGTCCAGGCCAAGAGACCCAGTACTTC

D gene: TRBD2
CDR3 length: 13
J gene: TRBJ2-3
V gene: TRBV29-1
clone size: .
CDR3 protein: CSASGVGTDTQYF
CDR3 DNA: TGCAGCGCTAGCGGGGTAGGCACAGATACGCAGTATTTT

D gene: .
CDR3 length: 13
J gene: TRBJ2-3
V gene: TRBV6-5
clone size: few
CDR3 protein: CASSPGLTDTQYF
CDR3 DNA: TGTGCCAGCAGTCCGGGCCTCACAGATACGCAGTATTTT

D gene: .
CDR3 length: 12
J gene: TRBJ1-1
V gene: TRBV3-1
clone size: few
CDR3 protein: CASSQISGRAFF
CDR3 DNA: TGTGCCAGCAGCCAAATAAGTGGGAGAGCTTTCTTT

D gene: TRBD1
CDR3 length: 14
J gene: TRBJ2-1
V gene: TRBV10-2
clone size: many
CDR3 protein: CATQDRVTYNEQFF
CDR3 DNA: TGCGCCACCCAGGACAGGGTCACCTACAATGAGCAGTTCTTC

D gene: .
CDR3 length: 15
J gene: TRBJ2-1
V gene: TRBV10-1
clone size: few
CDR3 protein: CATRKALSSYNEQFF
CDR3 DNA: TGCGCCACCCGGAAGGCCCTTAGCTCCTACAATGAGCAGTTCTTC

D gene: TRBD2
CDR3 length: 14
J gene: TRBJ2-1
V gene: TRBV6-4
clone size: many
CDR3 protein: CASSKLAGRNEQFF
CDR3 DNA: TGTGCCAGCAGTAAACTAGCGGGGCGCAATGAGCAGTTCTTC

D gene: .
CDR3 length: 14
J gene: TRBJ2-1
V gene: TRBV12-3/TRBV12-4
clone size: few
CDR3 protein: CASSLQDSRHEQFF
CDR3 DNA: TGTGCCAGCAGTTTACAGGACAGTCGGCATGAGCAGTTCTTC

D gene: .
CDR3 length: 13
J gene: TRBJ1-1
V gene: TRBV5-4
clone size: many
CDR3 protein: CASSLDQVTEAFF
CDR3 DNA: TGTGCCAGCAGCTTGGATCAGGTCACTGAAGCTTTCTTT

D gene: TRBD1
CDR3 length: 14
J gene: TRBJ1-2
V gene: TRBV7-6
clone size: few
CDR3 protein: CASSPGQTNYGYTF
CDR3 DNA: TGTGCCAGCAGCCCGGGACAGACTAACTATGGCTACACCTTC

D gene: .
CDR3 length: 13
J gene: TRBJ2-3
V gene: TRBV10-3
clone size: .
CDR3 protein: CVIREREVDTQYF
CDR3 DNA: TGTGTCATCAGGGAGAGGGAGGTGGATACGCAGTATTTT

D gene: TRBD1
CDR3 length: 16
J gene: TRBJ2-5
V gene: TRBV7-2
clone size: .
CDR3 protein: CASSSRPGQGGETQYF
CDR3 DNA: TGTGCCAGCAGCTCCAGACCCGGACAGGGCGGAGAGACCCAGTACTTC

D gene: .
CDR3 length: 14
J gene: TRBJ1-5
V gene: TRBV10-2
clone size: many
CDR3 protein: CASSVGSPNQPQHF
CDR3 DNA: TGCGCCAGCAGTGTGGGGAGCCCCAATCAGCCCCAGCATTTT

D gene: TRBD1
CDR3 length: 14
J gene: TRBJ2-3
V gene: TRBV6-1
clone size: few
CDR3 protein: CASSPGQSSDTQYF
CDR3 DNA: TGTGCCAGCAGTCCGGGACAGTCTTCTGATACGCAGTATTTT

D gene: TRBD1
CDR3 length: 14
J gene: TRBJ1-3
V gene: TRBV20-1
clone size: few
CDR3 protein: CSAKRTGGGNTIYF
CDR3 DNA: TGCAGTGCTAAAAGGACAGGAGGTGGAAACACCATATATTTT

D gene: .
CDR3 length: 14
J gene: TRBJ1-6
V gene: TRBV20-1
clone size: few
CDR3 protein: CSASSGTDNSPLHF
CDR3 DNA: TGCAGTGCTAGTTCAGGCACCGATAATTCACCCCTCCACTTT

D gene: TRBD2
CDR3 length: 17
J gene: TRBJ2-3
V gene: TRBV10-1
clone size: .
CDR3 protein: CASSAGYLAGGPDTQYF
CDR3 DNA: TGCGCCAGCAGTGCCGGATACCTAGCGGGGGGGCCAGATACGCAGTATTTT

D gene: .
CDR3 length: 11
J gene: TRBJ2-3
V gene: TRBV28
clone size: few
CDR3 protein: CASSPTDTQYF
CDR3 DNA: TGTGCCAGCAGCCCCACAGATACGCAGTATTTT

D gene: .
CDR3 length: 17
J gene: TRBJ1-4
V gene: TRBV11-1
clone size: few
CDR3 protein: CASSLVGQDATNEKLFF
CDR3 DNA: TGTGCCAGCAGCTTAGTAGGACAAGATGCAACTAATGAAAAACTGTTTTTT

D gene: .
CDR3 length: 14
J gene: TRBJ2-6
V gene: TRBV5-1
clone size: many
CDR3 protein: CASSFGDGANVLTF
CDR3 DNA: TGCGCCAGCAGCTTTGGGGATGGGGCCAACGTCCTGACTTTC

D gene: .
CDR3 length: 13
J gene: TRBJ2-5
V gene: TRBV20-1
clone size: .
CDR3 protein: CSARAGAFGAQYF
CDR3 DNA: TGCAGTGCTAGAGCGGGGGCCTTCGGTGCCCAGTACTTC

D gene: TRBD1
CDR3 length: 15
J gene: TRBJ1-5
V gene: TRBV28
clone size: .
CDR3 protein: CASSSPGTGYQPQHF
CDR3 DNA: TGTGCCAGCAGTTCTCCCGGGACAGGGTATCAGCCCCAGCATTTT

D gene: .
CDR3 length: 12
J gene: TRBJ1-1
V gene: TRBV2
clone size: .
CDR3 protein: CASKRGNTEAFF
CDR3 DNA: TGTGCCAGCAAGAGGGGAAACACTGAAGCTTTCTTT

D gene: .
CDR3 length: 16
J gene: TRBJ1-3
V gene: TRBV11-2
clone size: .
CDR3 protein: CASSLLPGLSGNTIYF
CDR3 DNA: TGTGCCAGCAGCTTATTGCCAGGGCTCTCTGGAAACACCATATATTTT

D gene: .
CDR3 length: 15
J gene: TRBJ2-3
V gene: TRBV2
clone size: .
CDR3 protein: CASSEALPSTDTQYF
CDR3 DNA: TGTGCCAGCAGTGAAGCGCTCCCTAGCACAGATACGCAGTATTTT

D gene: TRBD1
CDR3 length: 16
J gene: TRBJ2-3
V gene: TRBV12-3/TRBV12-4
clone size: .
CDR3 protein: CASTNPGTGYTDTQYF
CDR3 DNA: TGTGCCAGCACCAATCCGGGGACAGGCTACACAGATACGCAGTATTTT

D gene: .
CDR3 length: 16
J gene: TRBJ2-5
V gene: TRBV5-4
clone size: few
CDR3 protein: CASSLGGPGSQETQYF
CDR3 DNA: TGTGCCAGCAGCTTGGGGGGGCCGGGGAGCCAAGAGACCCAGTACTTC